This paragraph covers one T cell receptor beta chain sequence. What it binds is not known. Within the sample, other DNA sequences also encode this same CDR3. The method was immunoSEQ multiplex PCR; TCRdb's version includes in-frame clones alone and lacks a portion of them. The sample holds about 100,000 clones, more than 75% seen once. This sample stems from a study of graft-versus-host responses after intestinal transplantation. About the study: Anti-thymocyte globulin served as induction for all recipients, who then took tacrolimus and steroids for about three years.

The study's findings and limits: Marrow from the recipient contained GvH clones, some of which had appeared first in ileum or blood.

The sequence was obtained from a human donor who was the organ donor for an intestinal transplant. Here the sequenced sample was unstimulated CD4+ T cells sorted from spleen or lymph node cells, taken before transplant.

The CDR3 DNA sequence: TGCGCCAGCAGCTCTACAGGGAACACCGGGGAGCTGTTTTTT. Translation gives CASSSTGNTGELFF. The chain is built from TRBV5-1 and TRBJ2-2; D possibly corresponds to TRBD1 (5 bases). V lost 3 bases to trimming and J lost 1 base, with 7 bases between them. This CDR3 is 14 amino acids long. Germline V gene lookup returns CDR1 SGHRS and CDR2 YFSETQ.